This T cell receptor (beta chain) was captured in a study of CD8 T cells in Susac syndrome. The CD8+ and CD4+ T cells were negatively isolated, with the TEMRA cells enriched by FACS. A quantity of about 0.45 to 1 ug RNA underwent reverse transcription using random hexamers. An immunoSEQ multiplex PCR generated amplified TCR beta CDR3 products spanning 54 Vbeta and 13 Jbeta. TCRdb analysed the immunoSEQ multiplex PCR reads with MiXCR anew, one entry per CDR3 protein. This sample yields 73,000 or so distinct CDR3 sequences, of which about 95% are seen a single time; just under 0.4% belongs to the top ten. The receptor's source is a human donor with multiple sclerosis. Source material: CD8+ T cells from PBMCs.

Written as DNA, the CDR3 is TGCGCCAGCAGCCAAGAAAGGGGTTTCACAGATACGCAGTATTTT. This gives the protein CASSQERGFTDTQYF. The V gene is TRBV4-3, the J gene TRBJ2-3; D is perhaps TRBD1 (5 bases). Germline CDR1 reads LGHNA; CDR2 reads YSLEER. CDR3 length: 15 residues. Trimming cost V 0 bases and J 2 bases, with 9 bases left between them.